This T cell receptor (beta chain) was identified during a study of shared clonotypes between healthy human individuals. Study-level background: Aged between 18 and 49, the donors were a couple of women and three men. There were three CD4 naive, three CD4 memory, two CD8 naive and one CD8 memory plates per donor.

Investigators divided CD4+ cells into CD45RA+ naive and CD45RA-negative memory subsets. The CDR3 loop spans 15 amino acids. The trim removed 0 bases at V and 2 bases at J, leaving 2 bases unmatched. Germline V gene sequence: CDR1 SGHNT, CDR2 YYREEE (reference sequence). Clones were sequenced by immunoSEQ multiplex PCR, and TCRdb holds only the in-frame ones, with some missing. The repertoire consists of approximately 2.4 million clones, with approximately 94% occurring once and the leading ten covering roughly 0.13%. The source of this sequence is a man aged 18 to 30 in good health. This rearrangement joins TRBV5-4 to TRBJ1-1, with TRBD1 identical over 9 bases. Sequencing was performed on naive CD4+ T cells sorted from blood. The subset is: CD45RA+ positively selected. The CDR3 coding sequence is TGTGCCAGCAGCTTGGTGGGACAGGGAAACACTGAAGCTTTCTTT. Its protein product is CASSLVGQGNTEAFF.